The rows below give T cell receptor beta chains drawn from one sample of a study of siplizumab effects on memory and regulatory T cells. The assay was immunoSEQ multiplex PCR, and TCRdb's table has in-frame clones only and misses some. In the table there are around 78,000 clones, more than 80% of which are singletons. Sequencing was done on a sample of CD8+ T cells sorted from blood. The receptors were gathered from a human donor in good health. Each CDR3 is given with its conserved first and last residue. Fields, in order: V gene, clone size, D gene, J gene, CDR3 protein, CDR3 DNA. A D gene is named only where the DNA matches it firmly. The listing skips clone size in some rows; elsewhere it reads once, few, many or a size class.

TRBV7-9	-	-	TRBJ1-3	CASRTIGMSGNTIYF	TGTGCCAGCAGGACGATCGGGATGAGCGGAAACACCATATATTTT
TRBV7-9	few	-	TRBJ1-6	CASSRVDSPLHF	TGTGCCAGCAGCCGCGTGGATTCACCCCTCCACTTT
TRBV5-4	-	-	TRBJ2-7	CASTGGYEQYF	TGTGCCAGCACAGGTGGCTACGAGCAGTACTTC
TRBV5-1	-	TRBD2	TRBJ2-1	CASSLGLAGSFF	TGCGCCAGCAGCTTGGGACTAGCGGGGTCGTTCTTC
TRBV5-2	-	-	TRBJ2-7	CASSLFPGHIYEQYF	TGTGCCAGCAGCTTGTTCCCGGGACATATCTACGAGCAGTACTTC
TRBV5-1	-	-	TRBJ1-1	CASSLSLGGTEAFF	TGCGCCAGCAGCTTAAGCCTGGGAGGCACTGAAGCTTTCTTT
TRBV5-1	-	-	TRBJ2-6	CASSPSERASGANVLTF	TGCGCCAGCAGCCCATCGGAACGAGCCTCTGGGGCCAACGTCCTGACTTTC
TRBV11-2	-	TRBD2	TRBJ2-4	CASSLAGGIKNIQYF	TGTGCCAGCAGCTTAGCGGGGGGGATCAAAAACATTCAGTACTTC
TRBV11-2	-	TRBD1	TRBJ1-2	CASSPYPTDRGDYGYTF	TGTGCCAGCAGCCCCTACCCAACTGACAGGGGGGACTATGGCTACACCTTC
TRBV6-5	-	-	TRBJ1-1	CASSYLGWGNTEAFF	TGTGCCAGCAGTTACTTAGGTTGGGGGAACACTGAAGCTTTCTTT